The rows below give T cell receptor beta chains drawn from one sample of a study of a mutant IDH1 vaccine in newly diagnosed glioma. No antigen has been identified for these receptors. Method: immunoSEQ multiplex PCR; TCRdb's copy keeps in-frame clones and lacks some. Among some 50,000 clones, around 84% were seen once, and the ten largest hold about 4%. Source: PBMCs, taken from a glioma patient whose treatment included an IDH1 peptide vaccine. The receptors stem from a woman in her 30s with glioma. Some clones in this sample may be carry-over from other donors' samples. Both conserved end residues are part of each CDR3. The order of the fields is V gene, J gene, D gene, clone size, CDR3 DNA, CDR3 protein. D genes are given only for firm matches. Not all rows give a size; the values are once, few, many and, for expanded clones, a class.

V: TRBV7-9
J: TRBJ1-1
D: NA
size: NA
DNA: TGTGCCAGCAGCTTAGCCGACATGAACACTGAAGCTTTCTTT
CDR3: CASSLADMNTEAFF

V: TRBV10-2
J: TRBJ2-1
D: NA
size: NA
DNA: TGCGCCAGCTTGGAAGTAGCGGAGCTATACAATGAGCAGTTCTTC
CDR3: CASLEVAELYNEQFF

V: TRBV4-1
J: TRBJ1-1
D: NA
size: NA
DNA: TGCGCCAGCAGCCTGGGAGACCAGAACACTGAAGCTTTCTTT
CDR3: CASSLGDQNTEAFF

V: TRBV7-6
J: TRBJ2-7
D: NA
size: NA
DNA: TGTGCCAGCAGCTACCTAGGGGCCGAGCAGTACTTC
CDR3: CASSYLGAEQYF

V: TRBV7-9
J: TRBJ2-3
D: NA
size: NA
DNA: TGTGCCAGCAGCTTAAGGATCGGAGATACGCAGTATTTT
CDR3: CASSLRIGDTQYF

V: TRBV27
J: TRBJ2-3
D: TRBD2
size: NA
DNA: TGTGCCAGCAGTTTATTTCCGACTAGCGGGGGTAGCACAGATACGCAGTATTTT
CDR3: CASSLFPTSGGSTDTQYF

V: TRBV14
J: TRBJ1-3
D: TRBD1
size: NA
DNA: TGTGCCAGCAGCCAAGGACAGGGGGCTGGAAACACCATATATTTT
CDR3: CASSQGQGAGNTIYF

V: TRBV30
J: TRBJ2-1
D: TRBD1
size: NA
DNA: TGTGCCTGGCAGCGACAGGGACGAGGAGAGCAGTTCTTC
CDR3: CAWQRQGRGEQFF

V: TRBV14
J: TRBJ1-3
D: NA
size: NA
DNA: TGTGCCAGCAGCCAAGACTGGGGTTCTGGAAACACCATATATTTT
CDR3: CASSQDWGSGNTIYF

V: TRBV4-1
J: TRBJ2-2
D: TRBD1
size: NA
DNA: TGCGCCAGCAGCCCTCCCCGGGGACAGGGACCCGGGGAGCTGTTTTTT
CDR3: CASSPPRGQGPGELFF

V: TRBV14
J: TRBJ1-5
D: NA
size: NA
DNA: TGTGCCAGCAGCCAAGGACCTGATCAGCCCCAGCATTTT
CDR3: CASSQGPDQPQHF

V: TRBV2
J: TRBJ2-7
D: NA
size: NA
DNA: TGTGCCAGCAGTGAGATAGGATACTACGAGCAGTACTTC
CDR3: CASSEIGYYEQYF

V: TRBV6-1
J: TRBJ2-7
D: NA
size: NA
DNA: TGTGCCAGCAGGAAGGACCGCGACTCCTACGAGCAGTACTTC
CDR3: CASRKDRDSYEQYF

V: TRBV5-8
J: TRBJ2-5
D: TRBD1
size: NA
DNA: TGTGCCAGCAGTTATCAGGGGGCGCTTCCAGAGACCCAGTACTTC
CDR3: CASSYQGALPETQYF

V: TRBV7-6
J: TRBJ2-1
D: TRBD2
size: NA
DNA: TGTGCCAGCAGCTTAGGGACTAGAGCGGGAAATTACAATGAGCAGTTCTTC
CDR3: CASSLGTRAGNYNEQFF

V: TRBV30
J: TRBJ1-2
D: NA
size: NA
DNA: TGTGCCTGGAGTGTTAGGTCAGGGGAAAACTATGGCTACACCTTC
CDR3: CAWSVRSGENYGYTF

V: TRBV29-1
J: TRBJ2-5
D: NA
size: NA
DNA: TGCAGCGTTGAAGATCGGGGGAAGAGAAGCGGAGGCGGGGAGACCCAGTACTTC
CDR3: CSVEDRGKRSGGGETQYF

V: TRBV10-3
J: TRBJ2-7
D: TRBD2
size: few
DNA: TGTGCCGACAGGCGGGGGCGGGAGGAGACCGAGGGGCAGTACTTC
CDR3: CADRRGREETEGQYF

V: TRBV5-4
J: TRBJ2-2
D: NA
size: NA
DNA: TGTGCCAGCAGGATGAACACCGGGGAGCTGTTTTTT
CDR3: CASRMNTGELFF

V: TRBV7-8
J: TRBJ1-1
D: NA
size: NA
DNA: TGTGCCAGCAGCTTAGGGAGGGCCTTTACGAACACTGAAGCTTTCTTT
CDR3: CASSLGRAFTNTEAFF

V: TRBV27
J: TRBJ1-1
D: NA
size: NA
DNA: TGTGCCAGCAGTCCAAGGGTGGGACGGGTGAACACTGAAGCTTTCTTT
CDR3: CASSPRVGRVNTEAFF

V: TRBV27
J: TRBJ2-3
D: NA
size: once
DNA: TGTGCCAGCAGTTTCCGGGCCTCCCGCACAGATACGCAGTATTTT
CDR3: CASSFRASRTDTQYF

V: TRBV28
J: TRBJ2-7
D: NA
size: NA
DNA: TGTGCCAGCAGTTTCATAGGAGCCTACGAGCAGTACTTC
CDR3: CASSFIGAYEQYF

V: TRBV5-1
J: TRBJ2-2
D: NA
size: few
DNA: TGCGCCAGCAGTGGGGGGATGAACACCGGGGAGCTGTTTTTT
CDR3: CASSGGMNTGELFF

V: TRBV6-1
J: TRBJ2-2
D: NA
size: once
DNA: TGTGCCAGCAGGCTGGGTGGGTCCCCCGGGGAGCTGTTTTTT
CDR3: CASRLGGSPGELFF

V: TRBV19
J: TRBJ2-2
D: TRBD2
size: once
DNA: TGTGCCAGTAGTATAAGAAGGGGGGCGGGAGGGCCCCCCGGGGAGCTGTTTTTT
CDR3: CASSIRRGAGGPPGELFF

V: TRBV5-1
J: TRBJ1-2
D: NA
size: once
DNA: TGCGCCAGCAGCCCCGAAAATTACAGGGTTTCGGACTATGGCTACACCTTC
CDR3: CASSPENYRVSDYGYTF

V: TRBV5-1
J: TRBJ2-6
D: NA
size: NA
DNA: TGCGCCAGCAGCCAGGGGACGGGGGCCAACGTCCTGACTTTC
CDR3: CASSQGTGANVLTF

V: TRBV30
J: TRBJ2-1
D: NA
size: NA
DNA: TGTGCCTGGAGTCCCTCTAGCGTCAATGAGCAGTTCTTC
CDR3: CAWSPSSVNEQFF

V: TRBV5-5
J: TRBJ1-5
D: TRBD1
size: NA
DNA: TGTGCCAGCAGCTTGGTGGGCGGGACAGGGAGCAATCAGCCCCAGCATTTT
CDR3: CASSLVGGTGSNQPQHF

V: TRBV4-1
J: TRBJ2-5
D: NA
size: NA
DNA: TGCGCCAGCAGCCAAGTAGGGGGGGGGCGCGAGACCCAGTACTTC
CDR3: CASSQVGGGRETQYF

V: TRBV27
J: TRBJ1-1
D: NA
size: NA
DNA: TGTGCCAGCAGTACCGGGGGGACTGAAGCTTTCTTT
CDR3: CASSTGGTEAFF

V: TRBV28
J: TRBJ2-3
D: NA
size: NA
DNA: TGTGCCAGCAGTCATGCAGACTCCGGCACAGATACGCAGTATTTT
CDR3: CASSHADSGTDTQYF

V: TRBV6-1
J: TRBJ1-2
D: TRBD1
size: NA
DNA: TGTGCCAGCAGTGCTGGGACAGGGCGATATGGCTACACCTTC
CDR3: CASSAGTGRYGYTF

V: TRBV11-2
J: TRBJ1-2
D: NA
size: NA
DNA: TGTGCCAGCAGCTCCAGTGGAAACTATGGCTACACCTTC
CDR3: CASSSSGNYGYTF

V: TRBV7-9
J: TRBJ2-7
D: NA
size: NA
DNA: TGTGCCAGCAGCCCCCCTATCCACGAGCAGTACTTC
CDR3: CASSPPIHEQYF

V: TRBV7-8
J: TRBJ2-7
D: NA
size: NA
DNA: TGTGCCAGCAGCGTTTGGCGCGGGACAACCTACGAGCAGTACTTC
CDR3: CASSVWRGTTYEQYF

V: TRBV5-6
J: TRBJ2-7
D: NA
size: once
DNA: TGTGCCAGCAGCTCCGGGCCCTTTTCACCCTACGAGCAGTACTTC
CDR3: CASSSGPFSPYEQYF

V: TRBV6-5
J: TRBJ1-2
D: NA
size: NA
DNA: TGTGCCAGCAGTCGAGGGCCAGCAATCTATGGCTACACCTTC
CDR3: CASSRGPAIYGYTF

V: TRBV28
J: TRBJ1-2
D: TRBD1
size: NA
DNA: TGTGCCAGCAACGAATACAGGGGGCGCGACTATGGCTACACCTTC
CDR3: CASNEYRGRDYGYTF